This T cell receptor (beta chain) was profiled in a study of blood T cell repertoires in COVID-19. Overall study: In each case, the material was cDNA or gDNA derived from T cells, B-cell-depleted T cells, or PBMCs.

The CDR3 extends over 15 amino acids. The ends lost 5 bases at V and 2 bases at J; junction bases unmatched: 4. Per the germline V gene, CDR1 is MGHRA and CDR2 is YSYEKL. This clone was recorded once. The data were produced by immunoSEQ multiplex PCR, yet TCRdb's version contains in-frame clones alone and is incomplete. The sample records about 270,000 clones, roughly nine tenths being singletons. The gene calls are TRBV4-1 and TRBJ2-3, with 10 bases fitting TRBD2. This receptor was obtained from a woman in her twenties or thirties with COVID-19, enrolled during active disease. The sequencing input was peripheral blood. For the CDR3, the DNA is TGCGCCAGCAGCTCGACTAGCGGGTACACAGATACGCAGTATTTT. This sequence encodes CASSSTSGYTDTQYF.